This T cell receptor (beta chain) was sequenced in a study of T cell changes during pregnancy in multiple sclerosis. Sequenced by immunoSEQ multiplex PCR; TCRdb stores in-frame clones only, minus some. Of about 47,000 clones listed, approximately 92% were seen once; the top ten hold just over 8%. The material sequenced was CD8+ T cells from peripheral blood mononuclear cells, taken in the second trimester of pregnancy. The origin of this receptor is a female donor with multiple sclerosis, enrolled in a pregnancy study.

DNA of the CDR3: TGCGCCAGCAGCGCAGACGGGACTCTTCAAGAGACCCAGTACTTC. Its translation is CASSADGTLQETQYF. V and J are TRBV5-1 and TRBJ2-5; D possibly corresponds to TRBD2 (6 bases). V was trimmed by 4 bases and J by 2 bases, leaving 15 bases between them. The CDR3 extends over 15 amino acids. CDR1 is SGHRS and CDR2 is YFSETQ in the germline V gene.